One and the same sample provided the 18 T cell receptor beta chains below, sequenced in a study of blood T cell repertoires in COVID-19. Clones were read by immunoSEQ multiplex PCR, and TCRdb kept only the in-frame ones, dropping some. The sample lists fewer than 250,000 clones, roughly 87% occurring once. Sequencing was performed on peripheral blood. The receptor set was obtained from a woman aged 55-69 years with COVID-19, enrolled during active disease.

The chain carries TRBV5-1 and TRBJ1-4; TRBD1 matches 7 bases. This CDR3 comprises 15 residues. Trimming cost V 3 bases and J 4 bases; bases outside gene matches: 6. Germline V CDR1 and CDR2: SGHRS, YFSETQ. The CDR3 bases are TGCGCCAGCAGCTCTCGACAGGGAGGTAATGAAAAACTGTTTTTT. Its translation: CASSSRQGGNEKLFF.

The V call is TRBV7-2, the J call TRBJ2-5, with 9 bases that match TRBD1. The V segment lost 1 base and the J segment 5 bases; nucleotides outside the gene matches: 8. The CDR3 length is 16 residues. The germline V gene has CDR1 SGHTA and CDR2 FQGNSA. CDR3 sequence: CASSLVPGQGGETQYF. CDR3 nucleotides: TGTGCCAGCAGCTTAGTTCCGGGACAGGGTGGCGAGACCCAGTACTTC.

The chain uses TRBV7-9 and TRBJ2-1; tentatively, D is TRBD1 (5 bases). With 2 bases removed from V and 2 bases from J, the gap between germline ends came to 10 bases. Per the germline V gene, CDR1 is SEHNR and CDR2 is FQNEAQ (reference sequence). The CDR3 loop spans 15 amino acids. The CDR3 region has the DNA TGTGCCAGCAGCTTATCCCAGGGCACCTACAATGAGCAGTTCTTC. Protein: CASSLSQGTYNEQFF.

The rearrangement joins TRBV20-1 to TRBJ1-4, with D possibly being TRBD1 (5 bases). The CDR3 has 13 residues. The ends were cut back, 3 bases at V and 8 bases at J, with 13 bases in the middle. Germline assignment: CDR1 DFQATT and CDR2 SNEGSKA (reference sequence). The CDR3 DNA reads TGCAGTGCTAGTAAAGGGGTGGGAGAAAAACTGTTTTTT. Protein product: CSASKGVGEKLFF.

This clone was found once. The chain carries TRBV6-5 and TRBJ2-2, with D possibly TRBD2 on 5 matching bases. CDR1 and CDR2 from the germline V gene are MNHEY and SVGAGI. The CDR3 spans 15 residues. Deletions cut 6 bases from V and 2 bases from J, with 13 bases between. The CDR3 DNA is TGTGCCAGCAGGAGAATCGGGGAAAACACCGGGGAGCTGTTTTTT. Its translation: CASRRIGENTGELFF.

This chain links TRBV5-1 with TRBJ2-3, with D possibly being TRBD1 (5 bases). The germline V and J ends were trimmed by 0 bases and 14 bases, with 13 bases remaining between them. From germline, CDR1 is SGHRS and CDR2 YFSETQ. The CDR3 covers 12 residues. The CDR3 protein is CASSLEGATVYF. The CDR3 DNA follows: TGCGCCAGCAGCTTGGAAGGGGCCACTGTGTATTTT.

The rearrangement joins TRBV14 to TRBJ2-1; 7 bases are a match to TRBD2. CDR1 SGHDN and CDR2 FVKESK come from the germline V gene. J was trimmed by 0 bases and V by 4 bases; bases with no gene match: 0. The CDR3 length is 14 residues. The CDR3 reads CASSRGSSYNEQFF. CDR3 nucleotide sequence: TGTGCCAGCAGCCGCGGGAGCTCCTACAATGAGCAGTTCTTC.

The chain is built from TRBV7-9 and TRBJ2-1; D is possibly TRBD2 (6 bases). From germline, CDR1 is SEHNR and CDR2 FQNEAQ (reference sequence). V gave up 5 bases and J gave up 3 bases, with 20 bases separating them. CDR3 length: 17 residues. The CDR3 DNA reads TGTGCCAGCAGCCTCCTTGGGAGACCGGGGGACTACAATGAGCAGTTCTTC. Protein sequence: CASSLLGRPGDYNEQFF.

This clone has more than one count but fewer than ten. The rearrangement links TRBV6-5 to TRBJ1-4; 7 bases are a match to TRBD1. The CDR3 is made up of 14 amino acids. Per germline, CDR1 MNHEY and CDR2 SVGAGI. Trimming took 8 bases from V and 7 from J; bases not matched to a gene: 10. Here the CDR3 reads CASRRTGEGEKLFF. Written as DNA, the CDR3 is TGTGCCAGCCGAAGGACAGGAGAAGGTGAAAAACTGTTTTTT.

The chain uses TRBV19 and TRBJ2-3; TRBD2 agrees at 8 bases. The germline V gene encodes CDR1 LNHDA and CDR2 SQIVND (reference sequence). With 1 base clipped from V and 0 bases from J, the junction kept 0 bases outside the gene matches. This CDR3 spans 15 amino acids. CDR3 DNA: TGTGCCAGTAGTATAGCGGGGGGGAGCACAGATACGCAGTATTTT. Translation gives CASSIAGGSTDTQYF.

V usage is TRBV5-1 and J usage is TRBJ2-7; 9 nucleotides align to TRBD1. The CDR3 contains 16 residues. V lost 4 bases to trimming and J lost 0 bases; unmatched junction nucleotides: 8. Germline lookup yields CDR1 SGHRS and CDR2 YFSETQ. Written as DNA, the CDR3 is TGCGCCAGCAGCCTGACAGGGGGGTACACCTCCTACGAGCAGTACTTC. This encodes CASSLTGGYTSYEQYF.

V gene TRBV5-8 combines with J gene TRBJ2-7, with 9 bases fitting TRBD1. Unmatched junction bases numbered 4, after V lost 5 bases and J lost 1 base. CDR1 SGHTS and CDR2 YDEGEE come from the germline V gene. This CDR3 region has 14 residues. DNA for the CDR3: TGTGCCAGCAGATTGACAGGGGGATCCTACGAGCAGTACGTC. It translates to CASRLTGGSYEQYV.

The chain links TRBV2 to TRBJ2-5, with a weak D call TRBD1 (8 bases). Germline V gene sequence: CDR1 SNHLY, CDR2 FYNNEI. V lost 6 bases and J 2 bases, leaving 13 bases between the germline ends. The CDR3 spans 14 residues. The CDR3 loop reads CASRTGGVQETQYF. DNA of the CDR3: TGTGCCAGCAGAACAGGGGGGGTTCAAGAGACCCAGTACTTC. Together with reference TRBV2 and TRBJ2-5, the CDR3 gives the full variable domain: EPEVTQTPSHQVTQMGQEVILRCVPISNHLYFYWYRQILGQKVEFLVSFYNNEISEKSEIFDDQFSVERPDGSNFTLKIRSTKLEDSAMYFCASRTGGVQETQYFGPGTRLLVL.

This chain links TRBV28 with TRBJ1-1, with TRBD1 matching 10 bases. The CDR3 length is 13 residues. The junction had 8 bases not matched to a gene; V was cut back by 6 bases and J by 10 bases. Germline V gene data show CDR1 as MDHEN and CDR2 as SYDVKM. As DNA, the CDR3 is TGTGCCAGCAGAGTGACAGGGGGCGAGGTAGCTTTCTTT. Amino acids: CASRVTGGEVAFF.

The V gene is TRBV7-2, the J gene TRBJ1-2, with 8 bases fitting TRBD1. CDR3 size: 17 residues. J was trimmed by 1 base and V by 0 bases; bases with no gene match: 7. CDR1 SGHTA and CDR2 FQGNSA come from the germline V gene. CDR3 in DNA: TGTGCCAGCAGCTTAGCCGGACAGGGTTTTGGTAACTATGGCTACACCTTC. Protein: CASSLAGQGFGNYGYTF. Using reference TRBV7-2 and TRBJ1-2 for the parts outside the CDR3, the full variable domain is GAGVSQSPSNKVTEKGKDVELRCDPISGHTALYWYRQSLGQGLEFLIYFQGNSAPDKSGLPSDRFSAERTGGSVSTLTIQRTQQEDSAVYLCASSLAGQGFGNYGYTFGSGTRLTVV.

The genes are TRBV29-1 and TRBJ1-1, with 9 bases that match TRBD1. The V gene end was trimmed by 1 base and the J gene end by 3 bases; junction bases not matched to a gene: 9. The germline CDR1 and CDR2 sequences are SQVTM and ANQGSEA. CDR3 size: 16 residues. CDR3 nucleotide sequence: TGCAGCGTTGAAGGGACACTAACAGGGGGCGACACTGAAGCTTTCTTT. The encoded protein is CSVEGTLTGGDTEAFF.

This sequence joins TRBV7-2 and TRBJ2-1; D remains unclear. The germline CDR1 and CDR2 sequences are SGHTA and FQGNSA. V lost 2 bases and J lost 8, with 13 bases in between. The CDR3 runs to 14 residues. The CDR3 DNA sequence: TGTGCCAGCAGCTTATTAATTCGGGTGGATGAGCAGTTCTTC. This encodes CASSLLIRVDEQFF. Complete variable domain (other parts from reference TRBV7-2 and TRBJ2-1): GAGVSQSPSNKVTEKGKDVELRCDPISGHTALYWYRQSLGQGLEFLIYFQGNSAPDKSGLPSDRFSAERTGGSVSTLTIQRTQQEDSAVYLCASSLLIRVDEQFFGPGTRLTVL.

The genes are TRBV27 and TRBJ1-2; a weak D match, TRBD1 (5 bases). This CDR3 spans 16 amino acids. V was pared by 2 bases and J by 4 bases, with 17 bases between. Germline V CDR1 and CDR2: MNHEY, SMNVEV (reference sequence). Written as DNA, the CDR3 is TGTGCCAGCAGTTTACGGCAGGGAACTCTGAGCTATGGCTACACCTTC. This sequence encodes CASSLRQGTLSYGYTF.